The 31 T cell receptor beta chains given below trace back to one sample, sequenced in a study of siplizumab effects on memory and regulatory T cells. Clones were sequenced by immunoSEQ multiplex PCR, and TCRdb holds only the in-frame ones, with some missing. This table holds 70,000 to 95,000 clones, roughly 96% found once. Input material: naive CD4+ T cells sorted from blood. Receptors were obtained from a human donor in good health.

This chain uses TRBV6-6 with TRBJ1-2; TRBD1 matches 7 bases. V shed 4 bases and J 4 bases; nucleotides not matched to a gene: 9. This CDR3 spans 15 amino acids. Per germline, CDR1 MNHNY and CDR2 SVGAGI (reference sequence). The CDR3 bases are TGTGCCAGCAGTTCCCGACAGGGAAGTGGCTATGGCTACACCTTC. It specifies CASSSRQGSGYGYTF.

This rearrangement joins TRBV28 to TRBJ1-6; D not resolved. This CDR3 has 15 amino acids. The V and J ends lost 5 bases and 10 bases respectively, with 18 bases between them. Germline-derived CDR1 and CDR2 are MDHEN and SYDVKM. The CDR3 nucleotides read TGTGCCAGCAGTACCCCGGCGGGTGTCGGGTCACCCCTCCACTTT. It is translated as CASSTPAGVGSPLHF. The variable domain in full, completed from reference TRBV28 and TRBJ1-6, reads DVKVTQSSRYLVKRTGEKVFLECVQDMDHENMFWYRQDPGLGLRLIYFSYDVKMKEKGDIPEGYSVSREKKERFSLILESASTNQTSMYLCASSTPAGVGSPLHFGNGTRLTVT.

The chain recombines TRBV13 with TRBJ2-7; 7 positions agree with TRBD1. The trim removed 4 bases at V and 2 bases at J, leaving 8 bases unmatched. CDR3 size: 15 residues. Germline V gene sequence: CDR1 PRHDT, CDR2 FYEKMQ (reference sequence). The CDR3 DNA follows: TGTGCCAGCAGCTACCGGACAGGTGGTCCCTACGAGCAGTACTTC. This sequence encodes CASSYRTGGPYEQYF.

The CDR3 region has the DNA TGTGCCAGTAGTATGATGGGGGCGTATAAAGCTTTCTTT. It translates to CASSMMGAYKAFF. V and J are TRBV19 and TRBJ1-1, with D perhaps matching TRBD1 (6 bases). The CDR3 extends over 13 amino acids. Germline V lookup: CDR1 LNHDA, CDR2 SQIVND (reference sequence). V lost 3 bases, J lost 9 bases, and 14 bases lay in between.

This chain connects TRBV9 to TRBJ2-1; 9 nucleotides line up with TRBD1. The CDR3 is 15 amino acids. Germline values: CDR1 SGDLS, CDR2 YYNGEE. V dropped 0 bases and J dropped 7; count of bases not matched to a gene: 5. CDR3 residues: CASSVAGTGINEQFF. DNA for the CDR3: TGTGCCAGCAGCGTAGCCGGGACAGGGATTAATGAGCAGTTCTTC.

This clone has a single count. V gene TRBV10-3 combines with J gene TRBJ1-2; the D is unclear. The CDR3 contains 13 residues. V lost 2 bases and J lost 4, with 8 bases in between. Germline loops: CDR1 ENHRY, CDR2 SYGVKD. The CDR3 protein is CAISEGNPYGYTF. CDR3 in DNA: TGTGCCATCAGTGAGGGGAACCCCTATGGCTACACCTTC.

For the CDR3, the DNA is TGTGCCAGCTCCGAAAATGGCGGAGAGACCCAGTACTTC. It specifies CASSENGGETQYF. The V and J genes are TRBV18 and TRBJ2-5; D unclear. V was trimmed by 6 bases and J by 4 bases, leaving 12 bases between them. Germline CDR1 reads KGHSH; CDR2 reads LQKENI. The CDR3 is 13 amino acids.

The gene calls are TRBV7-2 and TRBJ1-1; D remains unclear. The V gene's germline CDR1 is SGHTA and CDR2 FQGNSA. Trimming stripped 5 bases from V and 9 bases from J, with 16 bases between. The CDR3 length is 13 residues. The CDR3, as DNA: TGTGCCAGCAGCCTAAAGGCAGAGACCCAAGCTTTCTTT. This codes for CASSLKAETQAFF.

CDR3: CAISRNTDTQYF. The CDR3 region has the DNA TGTGCCATCTCCCGCAACACAGATACGCAGTATTTT. The rearrangement joins TRBV10-3 to TRBJ2-3; D unresolved. The CDR3 runs to 12 residues. The V end was cut by 8 bases, the J end by 2 bases, with 8 bases between. Germline values: CDR1 ENHRY, CDR2 SYGVKD.

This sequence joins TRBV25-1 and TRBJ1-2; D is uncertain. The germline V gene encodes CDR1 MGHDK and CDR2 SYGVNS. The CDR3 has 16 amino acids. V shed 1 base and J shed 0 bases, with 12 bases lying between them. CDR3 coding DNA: TGTGCCAGCAGTGAATTAGGGCCCACAGCTAACTATGGCTACACCTTC. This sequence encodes CASSELGPTANYGYTF.

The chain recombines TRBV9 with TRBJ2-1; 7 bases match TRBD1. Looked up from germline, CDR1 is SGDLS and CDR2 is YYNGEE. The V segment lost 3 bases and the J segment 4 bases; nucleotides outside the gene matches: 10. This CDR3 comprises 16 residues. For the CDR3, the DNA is TGTGCCAGCAGCGCCCGGACAGGAGCTTCTTACAATGAGCAGTTCTTC. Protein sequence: CASSARTGASYNEQFF.

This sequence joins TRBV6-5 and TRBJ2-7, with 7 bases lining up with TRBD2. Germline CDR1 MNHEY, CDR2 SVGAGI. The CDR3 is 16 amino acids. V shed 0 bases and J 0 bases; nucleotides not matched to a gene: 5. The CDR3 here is CASSYSGTISSYEQYF. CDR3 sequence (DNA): TGTGCCAGCAGTTACTCCGGGACTATTAGCTCCTACGAGCAGTACTTC.

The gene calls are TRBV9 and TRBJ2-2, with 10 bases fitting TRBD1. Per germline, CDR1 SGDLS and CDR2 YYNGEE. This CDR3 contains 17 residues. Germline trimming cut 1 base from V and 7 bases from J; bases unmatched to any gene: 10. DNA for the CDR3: TGTGCCAGCAGCGTAACTGACAGGGGGCGTGTTGACGGGGAGCTGTTTTTT. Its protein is CASSVTDRGRVDGELFF. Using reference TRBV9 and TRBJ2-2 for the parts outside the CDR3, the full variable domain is DSGVTQTPKHLITATGQRVTLRCSPRSGDLSVYWYQQSLDQGLQFLIQYYNGEERAKGNILERFSAQQFPDLHSELNLSSLELGDSALYFCASSVTDRGRVDGELFFGEGSRLTVL.

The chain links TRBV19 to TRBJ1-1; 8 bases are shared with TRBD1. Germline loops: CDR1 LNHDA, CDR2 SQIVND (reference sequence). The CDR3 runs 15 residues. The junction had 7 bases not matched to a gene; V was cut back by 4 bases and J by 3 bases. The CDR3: CASSTLDRDDTEAFF. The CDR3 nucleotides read TGTGCCAGTAGTACCCTGGACAGGGATGACACTGAAGCTTTCTTT.

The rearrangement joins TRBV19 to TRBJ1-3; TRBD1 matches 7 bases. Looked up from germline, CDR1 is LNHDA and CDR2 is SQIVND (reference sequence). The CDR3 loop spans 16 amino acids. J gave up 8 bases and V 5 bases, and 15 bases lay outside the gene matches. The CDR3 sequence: CASSPGGRVAPDTIYF. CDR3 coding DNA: TGTGCCAGTAGTCCAGGGGGAAGAGTGGCTCCGGACACCATATATTTT.

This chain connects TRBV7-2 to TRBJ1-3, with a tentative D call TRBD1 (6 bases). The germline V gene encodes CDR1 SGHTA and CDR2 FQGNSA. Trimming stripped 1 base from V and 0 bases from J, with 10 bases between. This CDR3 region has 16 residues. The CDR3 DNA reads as TGTGCCAGCAGCTTAGGGACAGTCCTCTCTGGAAACACCATATATTTT. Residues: CASSLGTVLSGNTIYF.

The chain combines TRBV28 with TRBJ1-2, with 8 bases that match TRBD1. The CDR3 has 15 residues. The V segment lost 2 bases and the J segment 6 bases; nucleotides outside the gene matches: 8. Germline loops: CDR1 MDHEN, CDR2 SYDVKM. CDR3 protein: CASSLPPTGGNGYTF. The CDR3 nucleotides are TGTGCCAGCAGTTTACCTCCCACAGGGGGAAATGGCTACACCTTC.

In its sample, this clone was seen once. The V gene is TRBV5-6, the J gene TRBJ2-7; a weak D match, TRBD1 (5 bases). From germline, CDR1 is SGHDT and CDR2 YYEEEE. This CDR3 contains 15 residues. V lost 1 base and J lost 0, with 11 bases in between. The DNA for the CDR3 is TGTGCCAGCAGCTTGCTGGAAGGGGACTCCTACGAGCAGTACTTC. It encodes CASSLLEGDSYEQYF.

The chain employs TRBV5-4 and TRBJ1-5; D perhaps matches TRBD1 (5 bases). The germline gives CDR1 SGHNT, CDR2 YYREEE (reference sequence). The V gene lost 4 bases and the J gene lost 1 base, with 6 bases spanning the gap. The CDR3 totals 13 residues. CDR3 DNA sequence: TGTGCCAGCAGCCGGGGGAGCAATCAGCCCCAGCATTTT. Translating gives CASSRGSNQPQHF.

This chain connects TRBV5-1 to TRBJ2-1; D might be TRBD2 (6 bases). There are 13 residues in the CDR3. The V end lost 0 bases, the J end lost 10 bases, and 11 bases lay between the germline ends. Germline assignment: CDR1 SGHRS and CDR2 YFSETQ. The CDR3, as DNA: TGCGCCAGCAGCTTGGAATGGAGGGTAGAGCAGTTCTTC. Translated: CASSLEWRVEQFF.

CDR3 bases: TGTGCCAGCAGCCCCCAAGCGGGGGGGCCGGTCGGGGAGCTGTTTTTT. This sequence encodes CASSPQAGGPVGELFF. The J gene is TRBJ2-2, the V gene TRBV7-9, with 10 bases that match TRBD2. The germline CDR1 and CDR2 sequences are SEHNR and FQNEAQ (reference sequence). V trimming: 5 bases; J trimming: 7 bases; junction bases outside the gene matches: 10. The CDR3 length is 16 residues.

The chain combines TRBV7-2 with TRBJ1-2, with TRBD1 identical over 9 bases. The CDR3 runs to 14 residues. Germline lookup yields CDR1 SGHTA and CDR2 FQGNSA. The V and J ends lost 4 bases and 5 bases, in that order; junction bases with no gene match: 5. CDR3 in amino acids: CASSSIGTGYGYTF. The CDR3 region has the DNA TGTGCCAGCAGCTCAATCGGGACAGGGTATGGCTACACCTTC.

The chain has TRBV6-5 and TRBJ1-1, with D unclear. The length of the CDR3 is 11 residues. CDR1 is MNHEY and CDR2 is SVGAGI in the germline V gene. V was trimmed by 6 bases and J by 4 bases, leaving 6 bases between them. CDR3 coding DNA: TGTGCCAGCAGCTGGTCCACTGAAGCTTTCTTT. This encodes CASSWSTEAFF.

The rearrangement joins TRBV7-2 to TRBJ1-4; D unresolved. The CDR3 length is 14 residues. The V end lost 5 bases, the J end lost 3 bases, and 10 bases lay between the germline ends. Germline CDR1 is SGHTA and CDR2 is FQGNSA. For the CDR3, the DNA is TGTGCCAGCAGCGAACGATATGCTAATGAAAAACTGTTTTTT. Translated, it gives CASSERYANEKLFF.

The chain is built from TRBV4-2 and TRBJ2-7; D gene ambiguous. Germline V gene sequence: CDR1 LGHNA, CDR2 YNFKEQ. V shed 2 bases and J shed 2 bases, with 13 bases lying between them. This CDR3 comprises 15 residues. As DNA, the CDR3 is TGTGCCAGCAGCCAAATCCTCGACTCCACCTACGAGCAGTACTTC. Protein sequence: CASSQILDSTYEQYF.

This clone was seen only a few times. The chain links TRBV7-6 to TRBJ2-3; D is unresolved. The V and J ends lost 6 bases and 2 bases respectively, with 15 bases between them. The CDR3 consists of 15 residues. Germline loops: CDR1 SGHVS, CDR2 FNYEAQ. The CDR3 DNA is TGTGCCAGCAGTATCTTGGACCAACACACAGATACGCAGTATTTT. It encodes CASSILDQHTDTQYF. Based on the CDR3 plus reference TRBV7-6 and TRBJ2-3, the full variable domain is GAGVSQSPRYKVTKRGQDVALRCDPISGHVSLYWYRQALGQGPEFLTYFNYEAQQDKSGLPNDRFSAERPEGSISTLTIQRTEQRDSAMYRCASSILDQHTDTQYFGPGTRLTVL.

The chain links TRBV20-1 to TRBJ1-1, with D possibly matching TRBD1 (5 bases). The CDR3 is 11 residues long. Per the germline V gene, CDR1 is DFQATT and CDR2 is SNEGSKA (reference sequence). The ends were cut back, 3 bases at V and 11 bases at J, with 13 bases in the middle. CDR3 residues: CSARGEAVAFF. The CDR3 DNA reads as TGCAGTGCTAGGGGGGAGGCCGTGGCTTTCTTT.

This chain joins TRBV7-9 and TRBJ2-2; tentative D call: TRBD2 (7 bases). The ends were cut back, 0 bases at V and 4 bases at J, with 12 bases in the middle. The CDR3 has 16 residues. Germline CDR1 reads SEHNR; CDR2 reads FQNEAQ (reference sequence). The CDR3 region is CASSLAGGQVTGELFF. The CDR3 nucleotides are TGTGCCAGCAGCTTAGCGGGGGGGCAAGTCACCGGGGAGCTGTTTTTT.

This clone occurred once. The CDR3 region is CASKTDPSVDTQYF. The CDR3 coding sequence is TGTGCCAGCAAGACGGACCCTAGCGTGGATACGCAGTATTTT. The chain combines TRBV6-1 with TRBJ2-3; TRBD2 is a possible D gene (6 bases). V was pared by 7 bases and J by 6 bases, with 17 bases between. Germline V CDR1 and CDR2: MNHNS, SASEGT. CDR3 size: 14 residues.

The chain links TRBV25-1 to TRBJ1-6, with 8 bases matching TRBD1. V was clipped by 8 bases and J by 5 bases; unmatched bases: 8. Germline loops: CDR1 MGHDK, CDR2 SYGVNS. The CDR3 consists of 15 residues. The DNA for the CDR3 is TGTGCCAGCGCCCGGACAGGGATCGATAATTCACCCCTCCACTTT. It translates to CASARTGIDNSPLHF.

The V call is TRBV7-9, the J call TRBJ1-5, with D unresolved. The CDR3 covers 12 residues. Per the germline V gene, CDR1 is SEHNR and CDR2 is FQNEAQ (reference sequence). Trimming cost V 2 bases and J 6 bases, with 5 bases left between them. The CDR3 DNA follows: TGTGCCAGCAGCTTACGGGGTCAGCCCCAGCATTTT. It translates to CASSLRGQPQHF.